This TCR beta chain stems from a study of shared clonotypes between healthy human individuals. Germline V CDR1 and CDR2: SGHDT, YYEEEE. V was shortened by 4 bases and J by 6 bases, with 16 bases between the two germline ends. This CDR3 is 15 amino acids long. The assay was immunoSEQ multiplex PCR, and TCRdb's table has in-frame clones only and misses some. The sample includes more than 1.2 million clones, about 98.5% of them seen just once. What was sequenced was naive CD4+ T cells sorted from blood. Subset denoted: CD45RA+ positively selected. This TCR derives from a man aged 30 to 39 in good health. This chain links TRBV5-6 with TRBJ2-2, with D possibly being TRBD1 (6 bases). The CDR3 here is CASSSNRVLAGELFF. CDR3 in DNA: TGTGCCAGCAGCAGCAACAGGGTTCTCGCCGGGGAGCTGTTTTTT. Full variable domain (missing parts from reference TRBV5-6 and TRBJ2-2): DAGVTQSPTHLIKTRGQQVTLRCSPKSGHDTVSWYQQALGQGPQFIFQYYEEEERQRGNFPDRFSGHQFPNYSSELNVNALLLGDSALYLCASSSNRVLAGELFFGEGSRLTVL.